The 19 T cell receptor beta chains given below trace back to one sample, sequenced in a study of blood T cell repertoires in COVID-19. TCRdb's copy holds only in-frame clones and misses some; the assay was immunoSEQ multiplex PCR. The table lists over 200,000 clones, 85% to 90% of them singletons. The source material was PBMCs or T cells enriched from blood (not recorded which). The receptors come from a man aged 40-49 years who had recovered from COVID-19.

This clone was picked up one time. The CDR3 sequence is CASSLGEGDTDTQYF. CDR3 coding DNA: TGTGCCAGCAGCTTAGGGGAGGGAGACACAGATACGCAGTATTTT. The chain recombines TRBV11-2 with TRBJ2-3, with TRBD2 matching over 7 bases. Germline V gene sequence: CDR1 SGHAT, CDR2 FQNNGV. Trimming at V came to 1 base and at J to 2 bases, leaving 3 bases not matched to a gene. CDR3 length equals 15 residues.

The V and J genes are TRBV6-4 and TRBJ2-1; the D gene is possibly TRBD2 (5 bases). The germline V gene encodes CDR1 MRHNA and CDR2 SNTAGT. The V gene lost 6 bases and the J gene lost 7 bases, with 13 bases spanning the gap. CDR3 length: 13 residues. Here the CDR3 DNA reads TGTGCCAGCAGGATGAGGGTGGGGAATGAGCAGTTCTTC. Translated, it gives CASRMRVGNEQFF.

The V and J genes are TRBV11-2 and TRBJ2-7; 11 positions match TRBD2. After removal of 3 bases from V and 4 bases from J, the junction contained 5 bases not matched to a gene. The germline V gene encodes CDR1 SGHAT and CDR2 FQNNGV. The CDR3 length is 15 residues. The CDR3 spells CASSLGLAVAYEQYF. The CDR3 DNA reads as TGTGCCAGCAGCTTGGGACTAGCGGTAGCGTACGAGCAGTACTTC.

The chain combines TRBV24-1 with TRBJ2-1; 13 bases fit TRBD2. The V and J ends lost 5 bases and 7 bases, in that order; junction bases with no gene match: 4. This CDR3 is 15 amino acids long. The germline CDR1 and CDR2 sequences are KGHDR and SFDVKD. The CDR3 spells CATSAVGLAGNEQFF. The CDR3 coding sequence is TGTGCCACCAGTGCCGTGGGACTAGCGGGAAATGAGCAGTTCTTC.

This chain uses TRBV29-1 with TRBJ2-1; D remains ambiguous. The V and J ends lost 4 bases and 7 bases respectively, with 14 bases between them. The CDR3 consists of 13 residues. Germline CDR1 and CDR2: SQVTM and ANQGSEA. As DNA, the CDR3 is TGCAGCGTTGGGTTCAGTGTCTTAAATGAGCAGTTCTTC. Protein: CSVGFSVLNEQFF.

This clone appeared once. This rearrangement joins TRBV19 to TRBJ2-5, with D possibly TRBD2 on 5 matching bases. Germline V gene data show CDR1 as LNHDA and CDR2 as SQIVND (reference sequence). Trimming left V 6 bases short and J 5 bases short, with 10 bases between. The CDR3 runs to 12 residues. CDR3 sequence (DNA): TGTGCCAGTAGGAGTCCGGGGGAGACCCAGTACTTC. This gives the protein CASRSPGETQYF.

V is TRBV9 and J is TRBJ1-1; 8 bases match TRBD1. Germline CDR1 SGDLS, CDR2 YYNGEE. After removal of 4 bases from V and 5 bases from J, the junction contained 13 bases not matched to a gene. The CDR3 runs 16 residues. The CDR3 spells CASSPQVDHRGTEAFF. DNA of the CDR3: TGTGCCAGCAGCCCCCAAGTTGATCACAGGGGGACTGAAGCTTTCTTT.

V usage is TRBV4-1 and J usage is TRBJ1-5; tentatively, D is TRBD1 (5 bases). The CDR3 contains 15 residues. Between the trimmed V and J ends, which lost 1 base and 3 bases, there was a span of 10 bases. Germline-derived CDR1 and CDR2 are MGHRA and YSYEKL. The chain's CDR3 is CASSQGQGLNQPQHF. In DNA form, the CDR3 reads TGCGCCAGCAGCCAAGGGCAGGGACTCAATCAGCCCCAGCATTTT.

The chain uses TRBV15 and TRBJ2-3; 7 bases align to TRBD2. The CDR3 consists of 15 residues. Germline V lookup: CDR1 LNHNV, CDR2 YYDKDF (reference sequence). The V segment lost 0 bases and the J segment 3 bases; nucleotides outside the gene matches: 3. The CDR3 DNA sequence: TGTGCCACCAGCAGAGACGGGAGGATGACAGATACGCAGTATTTT. Amino acid sequence: CATSRDGRMTDTQYF. Using reference TRBV15 and TRBJ2-3 for the parts outside the CDR3, the full variable domain is DAMVIQNPRYQVTQFGKPVTLSCSQTLNHNVMYWYQQKSSQAPKLLFHYYDKDFNNEADTPDNFQSRRPNTSFCFLDIRSPGLGDTAMYLCATSRDGRMTDTQYFGPGTRLTVL.

The rearrangement links TRBV5-1 to TRBJ1-5; perhaps TRBD1 as D (5 bases). The germline V gene has CDR1 SGHRS and CDR2 YFSETQ. Trimming removed 1 base at V and 0 bases at J, with 8 bases between. This CDR3 comprises 15 residues. The CDR3 loop reads CASSLTGPSNQPQHF. The CDR3 region has the DNA TGCGCCAGCAGCTTGACAGGTCCTAGCAATCAGCCCCAGCATTTT.

At least ten counts were recorded for this clone. The rearrangement joins TRBV12-5 to TRBJ1-3, with D tentatively TRBD1 (5 bases). Trimming stripped 0 bases from V and 0 bases from J, with 24 bases between. The germline V gene has CDR1 LGHNT and CDR2 FRNRAP. The CDR3 sequence is 21 residues long. CDR3 sequence: CASGLVFLRRQPYLSGNTIYF. The CDR3 nucleotides read TGTGCTAGTGGTTTGGTATTTTTGAGAAGACAGCCTTACCTCTCTGGAAACACCATATATTTT.

The rearrangement joins TRBV7-2 to TRBJ1-1; perhaps TRBD1 as D (6 bases). Germline CDR1 and CDR2: SGHTA and FQGNSA. V was cut by 2 bases and J by 1 base, with 14 bases left in between. The CDR3 spans 16 residues. The CDR3 protein is CASSLMGAGANTEAFF. CDR3 nucleotide sequence: TGTGCCAGCAGCTTAATGGGGGCGGGGGCGAACACTGAAGCTTTCTTT.

The chain carries TRBV7-9 and TRBJ2-5; 7 bases are shared with TRBD1. This CDR3 region has 15 residues. The J segment lost 4 bases and the V segment lost 5 bases, leaving 10 bases of the junction unmatched. Per germline, CDR1 SEHNR and CDR2 FQNEAQ (reference sequence). The CDR3 reads CASSAITGVTETQYF. CDR3 coding DNA: TGTGCCAGCAGCGCCATCACAGGGGTCACAGAGACCCAGTACTTC.

V is TRBV25-1 and J is TRBJ2-1; TRBD1 matches at 8 bases. The CDR3 sequence is 15 residues long. V shed 10 bases, J shed 2 bases, and the junction held 10 bases outside the gene matches. CDR1 is MGHDK and CDR2 is SYGVNS in the germline V gene. CDR3 DNA sequence: TGTGCCACCTACGGACAGGGTCGGACCTACAATGAGCAGTTCTTC. As protein: CATYGQGRTYNEQFF.

The CDR3 nucleotides are TGTGCCAGTAGTATCATCCCAATGCGGTACAATGAGCAGTTCTTC. As protein: CASSIIPMRYNEQFF. The gene calls are TRBV19 and TRBJ2-1; D gene ambiguous. The germline V and J ends were trimmed by 3 bases and 4 bases, with 13 bases remaining between them. The CDR3 is 15 residues long. CDR1 LNHDA and CDR2 SQIVND come from the germline V gene (reference sequence).

The CDR3 DNA is TGCGCCAGCAGCACAGGGGGCTTAGGCTATGGCTACACCTTC. Protein: CASSTGGLGYGYTF. This chain joins TRBV5-1 and TRBJ1-2, with 9 bases identical to TRBD1. CDR1 is SGHRS and CDR2 is YFSETQ in the germline V gene. J lost 4 bases, V lost 4 bases, and 5 bases had no gene match. This CDR3 has 14 residues.

The rearrangement joins TRBV24-1 to TRBJ2-1, with TRBD1 identical over 9 bases. In germline, CDR1 is KGHDR, CDR2 SFDVKD. V lost 4 bases to trimming and J lost 3 bases; unmatched junction nucleotides: 15. The CDR3 covers 19 residues. CDR3 DNA: TGTGCCACCAGTGAGTCGACCGGGGCAACAGGGGGCCTCTACAATGAGCAGTTCTTC. It is translated as CATSESTGATGGLYNEQFF.

The chain uses TRBV11-2 and TRBJ1-4; D gene ambiguous. Trimming cost V 2 bases and J 8 bases, with 3 bases left between them. Germline lookup yields CDR1 SGHAT and CDR2 FQNNGV. The CDR3 extends over 11 amino acids. In DNA, the CDR3 is TGTGCCAGCAGCTTAAGCGAAAAACTGTTTTTT. It codes for CASSLSEKLFF.

This clone was picked up one time. The V and J genes are TRBV7-6 and TRBJ2-1; 11 bases fit TRBD2. CDR1 is SGHVS and CDR2 is FNYEAQ in the germline V gene. Trimming at V came to 0 bases and at J to 8 bases, leaving 9 bases not matched to a gene. This CDR3 has 17 amino acids. CDR3 protein: CASSLALVGLADHEQFF. In DNA form, the CDR3 reads TGTGCCAGCAGCTTAGCGCTTGTGGGACTAGCGGACCATGAGCAGTTCTTC.